Below are 14 T cell receptor beta chains sequenced from a single sample in a study of technical replicates of blood from a few donors. Method: immunoSEQ multiplex PCR; TCRdb's copy keeps in-frame clones and lacks some. The sample consists of some 70,000 clones, roughly 97% of them appearing once. The sample taken for sequencing was T cells isolated from PBMCs. The receptors come from a human donor in good health.

This chain uses TRBV9 with TRBJ2-7; 10 bases are shared with TRBD2. The germline gives CDR1 SGDLS, CDR2 YYNGEE. This CDR3 spans 16 amino acids. After removal of 4 bases from V and 5 bases from J, the junction contained 12 bases not matched to a gene. CDR3 sequence: CASSPGISGRFNEQYF. The CDR3 coding sequence is TGTGCCAGCAGCCCAGGAATTAGCGGGAGGTTCAACGAGCAGTACTTC.

The chain recombines TRBV7-9 with TRBJ1-2, with D possibly being TRBD1 (5 bases). The CDR3 covers 16 residues. V gave up 5 bases and J gave up 3 bases, with 19 bases separating them. Germline lookup yields CDR1 SEHNR and CDR2 FQNEAQ (reference sequence). The CDR3 protein is CASSPAGGAQYYGYTF. The CDR3 region has the DNA TGTGCCAGCAGCCCGGCTGGAGGGGCCCAGTACTATGGCTACACCTTC.

CDR3 sequence (DNA): TGTGCCAGCTCACCGACAGGGCCCGGGGCCAACGTCCTGACTTTC. Amino acid sequence: CASSPTGPGANVLTF. The chain joins TRBV18 to TRBJ2-6; 7 nucleotides match TRBD1. V lost 3 bases to trimming and J lost 4 bases; unmatched junction nucleotides: 3. The CDR3 sequence is 15 residues long. Germline loops: CDR1 KGHSH, CDR2 LQKENI.

The sample holds one count of this clone. The chain employs TRBV9 and TRBJ2-1; no reliable D call. V dropped 0 bases and J dropped 6 bases, with 7 bases sitting between them. Germline CDR1 is SGDLS and CDR2 is YYNGEE. CDR3 size: 13 residues. The CDR3 bases are TGTGCCAGCAGCGTAGATGAGAGCAATGAGCAGTTCTTC. Translating it yields CASSVDESNEQFF.

V and J are TRBV6-1 and TRBJ1-2; 8 nucleotides agree with TRBD1. The CDR3 contains 15 residues. CDR1 is MNHNS, CDR2 SASEGT, per germline. With V trimmed by 7 bases and J by 3 bases, 10 bases remained unmatched. The CDR3 loop reads CASTPTGARDYGYTF. The CDR3 DNA reads as TGTGCCAGCACCCCGACAGGGGCGAGGGACTATGGCTACACCTTC.

The gene calls are TRBV28 and TRBJ2-7, with D possibly being TRBD2 (6 bases). V was cut by 9 bases and J by 2 bases, with 11 bases left in between. Germline-derived CDR1 and CDR2 are MDHEN and SYDVKM. This CDR3 contains 12 residues. The CDR3: CASMEGTYEQYF. CDR3 in DNA: TGTGCCAGTATGGAGGGCACCTACGAGCAGTACTTC.

This clone has a single count. The chain is built from TRBV11-2 and TRBJ2-5; D may be TRBD2 (5 bases). V was trimmed by 10 bases and J by 0 bases, leaving 12 bases between them. Germline CDR1 SGHAT, CDR2 FQNNGV. CDR3 length: 13 amino acids. CDR3 region: CATGRGHQETQYF. The CDR3 nucleotides are TGTGCCACCGGTCGGGGTCACCAAGAGACCCAGTACTTC.

The chain joins TRBV11-2 to TRBJ2-7; 8 bases map to TRBD1. The trim removed 5 bases at V and 2 bases at J, leaving 8 bases unmatched. CDR3 size: 15 residues. Germline loops: CDR1 SGHAT, CDR2 FQNNGV. The CDR3 is CASSQGQAVTYEQYF. For the CDR3, the DNA is TGTGCCAGCAGCCAGGGACAGGCAGTGACCTACGAGCAGTACTTC.

The rearrangement links TRBV9 to TRBJ2-1, with 10 positions matching TRBD2. V dropped 1 base and J dropped 8; count of bases not matched to a gene: 6. Germline CDR1 and CDR2: SGDLS and YYNGEE. There are 15 residues in the CDR3. CDR3 DNA: TGTGCCAGCAGCGTACTAGCGGGAGCTGTCGATGAGCAGTTCTTC. Protein: CASSVLAGAVDEQFF.

Turning to this clone: Distinct nucleotide sequences in the sample also encode this CDR3. The chain carries TRBV28 and TRBJ1-5; D is undetermined. Germline V gene lookup returns CDR1 MDHEN and CDR2 SYDVKM. This CDR3 contains 12 residues. V gave up 5 bases and J gave up 3 bases, with 5 bases separating them. The CDR3 is CASSPSNQPQHF. DNA of the CDR3: TGTGCCAGCAGTCCCTCCAATCAGCCCCAGCATTTT. Full variable domain (remainder filled in from reference TRBV28 and TRBJ1-5): DVKVTQSSRYLVKRTGEKVFLECVQDMDHENMFWYRQDPGLGLRLIYFSYDVKMKEKGDIPEGYSVSREKKERFSLILESASTNQTSMYLCASSPSNQPQHFGDGTRLSIL.

V usage is TRBV30 and J usage is TRBJ2-7, with 9 bases fitting TRBD2. V lost 3 bases and J lost 5; bases outside the gene matches: 11. Germline CDR1 and CDR2: GTSNPN and SVGIG (reference sequence). The CDR3 consists of 15 residues. In nucleotides, the CDR3 is TGTGCCTGGAGCGATTACGGGACTAGCAACCACGAGCAGTACTTC. This gives the protein CAWSDYGTSNHEQYF. The variable domain in full, with the rest retrieved from reference TRBV30 and TRBJ2-7, is SQTIHQWPATLVQPVGSPLSLECTVEGTSNPNLYWYRQAAGRGLQLLFYSVGIGQISSEVPQNLSASRPQDRQFILSSKKLLLSDSGFYLCAWSDYGTSNHEQYFGPGTRLTVT.

This clone has more than one count but fewer than ten. The rearrangement uses TRBV25-1 and TRBJ2-7; a possible D gene is TRBD1 (6 bases). The germline V gene has CDR1 MGHDK and CDR2 SYGVNS. The V and J ends lost 2 bases and 5 bases respectively, with 10 bases between them. The CDR3 extends over 13 amino acids. CDR3 amino acids: CASSEQGRDEQYF. The CDR3 nucleotides are TGTGCCAGCAGTGAACAGGGGCGGGACGAGCAGTACTTC.

The chain carries TRBV29-1 and TRBJ1-5; 7 nucleotides align to TRBD1. Germline CDR1 is SQVTM and CDR2 is ANQGSEA. This CDR3 is 14 amino acids long. J gave up 0 bases and V 7 bases, and 6 bases lay outside the gene matches. The CDR3 DNA follows: TGCAGCGGAGCCGGGACAGTTAGCAATCAGCCCCAGCATTTT. Translation: CSGAGTVSNQPQHF.

This clone was seen only once. The gene calls are TRBV5-4 and TRBJ2-7, with TRBD2 identical over 8 bases. The V gene's germline CDR1 is SGHNT and CDR2 YYREEE (reference sequence). The CDR3 consists of 14 residues. Unmatched junction bases numbered 4, after V lost 0 bases and J lost 5 bases. The CDR3 is CASSLAGGPNEQYF. The CDR3 DNA is TGTGCCAGCAGCTTGGCGGGAGGGCCTAACGAGCAGTACTTC.